This T cell receptor (beta chain) stems from a study of shared clonotypes between healthy human individuals. Comments on this clone: Its antigen is not known.

Only CD45RO-negative cells positively selected for CCR7 counted as naive CD8 cells, so terminally differentiated effector memory CD45RA+ cells were excluded. Some clones are missing from TCRdb's copy, which holds only in-frame ones; the method was immunoSEQ multiplex PCR. Among fewer than 850,000 clones listed, about 96% were seen once. Findings and limits, study-wide: Even with large depth, rarefaction showed that sorted-subset sequencing was incomplete. Across a handful of donors, naive CD4 shared roughly 5%, naive CD8 more than 3%, memory CD4 about 2.4%, memory CD8 0.4% to 0.5%.

Germline-derived CDR1 and CDR2 are LNHDA and SQIVND (reference sequence). The V gene lost 5 bases and the J gene lost 7 bases, with 12 bases spanning the gap. The CDR3 has 13 residues. Specimen: naive CD8+ T cells sorted from blood. The TCR originated in a man younger than 45 in good health. The genes are TRBV19 and TRBJ2-1; D is ambiguous. DNA of the CDR3: TGTGCCAGTAGTCCGGCTCCCCTTAATGAGCAGTTCTTC. Its protein product is CASSPAPLNEQFF.